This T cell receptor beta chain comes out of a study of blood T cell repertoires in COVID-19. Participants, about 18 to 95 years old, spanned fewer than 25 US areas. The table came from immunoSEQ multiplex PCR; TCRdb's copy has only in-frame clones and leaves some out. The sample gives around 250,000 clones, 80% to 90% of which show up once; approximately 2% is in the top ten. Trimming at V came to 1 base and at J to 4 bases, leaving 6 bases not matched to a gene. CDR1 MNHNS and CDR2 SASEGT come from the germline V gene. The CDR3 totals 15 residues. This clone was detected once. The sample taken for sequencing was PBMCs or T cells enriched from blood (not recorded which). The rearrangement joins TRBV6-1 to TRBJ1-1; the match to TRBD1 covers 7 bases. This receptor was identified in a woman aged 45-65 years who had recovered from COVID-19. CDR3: CASSEDGRGFTEAFF. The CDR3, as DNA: TGTGCCAGCAGTGAAGACGGCAGGGGGTTCACTGAAGCTTTCTTT.